This entry lists 12 T cell receptor beta chains sequenced from one sample in a study of T cells after yellow fever vaccination. TCRdb reanalysed the 5' RACE reads using MiXCR and keeps one entry per CDR3 protein. The table shows 150,000 to 200,000 distinct CDR3 sequences, with approximately 6% occurring only once. Specimen: CD4+ T cells sorted from PBMCs, collected on the day of the first yellow fever vaccination. These TCRs come from a young man who received the YFV17D yellow fever vaccine.

At least ten counts were recorded for this clonotype. The chain is built from TRBV20-1 and TRBJ1-4; D may be TRBD1 (5 bases). The CDR3 runs to 11 residues. Per germline, CDR1 DFQATT and CDR2 SNEGSKA (reference sequence). The V end lost 5 bases, the J end lost 8 bases, and 9 bases lay between the germline ends. The CDR3 sequence is CSAARGEKLFF. The CDR3 bases are TGCAGTGCTGCCCGGGGGGAAAAACTGTTTTTT.

This clonotype has at least ten counts. The V call is TRBV7-6, the J call TRBJ2-1, with TRBD2 as a possible D gene (6 bases). This CDR3 has 14 amino acids. Germline V gene lookup returns CDR1 SGHVS and CDR2 FNYEAQ. Trimming pared 6 bases from V and 7 bases from J, leaving 16 bases between. The CDR3 region has the DNA TGTGCCAGCAGTCCCGGGGAGGAAAGGAATGAGCAGTTCTTC. It yields the protein CASSPGEERNEQFF.

In the case of this clonotype: Germline and junction disagree at one end, which may indicate a read error. The rearrangement links TRBV12-3 or TRBV12-4 to TRBJ2-1, with TRBD2 identical over 8 bases. This CDR3 comprises 17 residues. The CDR3 bases are TGCGCCAGCAGTTCCCCTCTTAGCGGGGCGGCCTACAATGAGCAGTTCTTC. Its protein is CASSSPLSGAAYNEQFF.

This clonotype was picked up many times. J is TRBJ2-1 and V is TRBV12-3 or TRBV12-4, with no clear D. The CDR3 has 11 residues. The germline V and J ends were trimmed by 6 bases and 4 bases, with 4 bases remaining between them. CDR3 sequence (DNA): TGTGCCAGCAGCCTGTACAATGAGCAGTTCTTC. Encoded protein: CASSLYNEQFF.

Many counts were recorded for this clonotype. V gene TRBV9 combines with J gene TRBJ2-3; D unresolved. Germline CDR1 reads SGDLS; CDR2 reads YYNGEE. V was cut by 2 bases and J by 4 bases, with 8 bases left in between. The length of the CDR3 is 13 residues. The CDR3 DNA sequence: TGTGCCAGCAGCGTCTCTCCGCCAGATACGCAGTATTTT. Translated, it gives CASSVSPPDTQYF. The full variable domain, rest sourced from reference TRBV9 and TRBJ2-3, is DSGVTQTPKHLITATGQRVTLRCSPRSGDLSVYWYQQSLDQGLQFLIQYYNGEERAKGNILERFSAQQFPDLHSELNLSSLELGDSALYFCASSVSPPDTQYFGPGTRLTVL.

The table lists this clonotype with a few counts. The chain's CDR3 is CASSFRDTEAFF. Here the CDR3 DNA reads TGCGCCAGCAGCTTCAGGGACACTGAAGCTTTCTTT. The chain carries TRBV5-1 and TRBJ1-1, with D tentatively TRBD1 (5 bases). V lost 2 bases, J lost 3 bases, and 5 bases lay in between. The CDR3 is made up of 12 amino acids. Per the germline V gene, CDR1 is SGHRS and CDR2 is YFSETQ.

The rearrangement links TRBV7-9 to TRBJ2-5; D ambiguous. This CDR3 is built from 15 residues. Looked up from germline, CDR1 is SEHNR and CDR2 is FQNEAQ (reference sequence). V was shortened by 3 bases and J by 2 bases, with 13 bases between the two germline ends. For the CDR3, the DNA is TGTGCCAGCAGCTTCCGTGCAGGCGCACAAGAGACCCAGTACTTC. Translation: CASSFRAGAQETQYF. Drawing the rest from reference TRBV7-9 and TRBJ2-5, the complete variable domain is DTGVSQNPRHKITKRGQNVTFRCDPISEHNRLYWYRQTLGQGPEFLTYFQNEAQLEKSRLLSDRFSAERPKGSFSTLEIQRTEQGDSAMYLCASSFRAGAQETQYFGPGTRLLVL.

This clonotype occurred many times. J is TRBJ2-3 and V is TRBV20-1, with 7 bases identical to TRBD2. The CDR3 covers 12 residues. J was trimmed by 3 bases and V by 8 bases; bases with no gene match: 5. Germline V CDR1 and CDR2: DFQATT, SNEGSKA (reference sequence). The CDR3, as DNA: TGCAGTTCGGGGGGAGTGACAGATACGCAGTATTTT. Residues: CSSGGVTDTQYF.

The chain joins TRBV7-2 to TRBJ1-6; TRBD1 is a possible D gene (6 bases). V was pared by 5 bases and J by 5 bases, with 10 bases between. This CDR3 spans 14 amino acids. Germline-derived CDR1 and CDR2 are SGHTA and FQGNSA. The CDR3 DNA sequence: TGTGCCAGCAGCCGGGACATCAATAATTCACCCCTCCACTTT. It codes for CASSRDINNSPLHF. The complete variable domain, with remaining parts taken from reference TRBV7-2 and TRBJ1-6, reads GAGVSQSPSNKVTEKGKDVELRCDPISGHTALYWYRQSLGQGLEFLIYFQGNSAPDKSGLPSDRFSAERTGGSVSTLTIQRTQQEDSAVYLCASSRDINNSPLHFGNGTRLTVT.

There are many counts of this clonotype. The gene calls are TRBV12-3 or TRBV12-4 and TRBJ2-7; 8 bases are shared with TRBD2. The CDR3 contains 14 residues. V trimming: 7 bases; J trimming: 0 bases; junction bases outside the gene matches: 5. The CDR3 coding sequence is TGTGCCAGCACCGGGACTAGGTCCTCCTACGAGCAGTACTTC. This translates into CASTGTRSSYEQYF.

The table lists this clonotype with a few counts. V and J are TRBV4-1 and TRBJ1-5; possibly TRBD1 for D (6 bases). Germline-derived CDR1 and CDR2 are MGHRA and YSYEKL. V lost 1 base to trimming and J lost 0 bases, with 16 bases between them. CDR3 size: 18 residues. The CDR3 DNA reads TGCGCCAGCAGCCAAGGGGTACGAGGGGGATATAGCAATCAGCCCCAGCATTTT. This translates into CASSQGVRGGYSNQPQHF.

This clonotype was picked up a small number of times. The chain joins TRBV28 to TRBJ1-3; TRBD1 aligns across 7 bases. The CDR3 spans 14 residues. V was clipped by 9 bases and J by 2 bases; unmatched bases: 7. CDR1 and CDR2 (germline): MDHEN, SYDVKM. This CDR3 is CASKTGAAGNTIYF. CDR3 coding DNA: TGTGCCAGTAAAACAGGGGCCGCTGGAAACACCATATATTTT.